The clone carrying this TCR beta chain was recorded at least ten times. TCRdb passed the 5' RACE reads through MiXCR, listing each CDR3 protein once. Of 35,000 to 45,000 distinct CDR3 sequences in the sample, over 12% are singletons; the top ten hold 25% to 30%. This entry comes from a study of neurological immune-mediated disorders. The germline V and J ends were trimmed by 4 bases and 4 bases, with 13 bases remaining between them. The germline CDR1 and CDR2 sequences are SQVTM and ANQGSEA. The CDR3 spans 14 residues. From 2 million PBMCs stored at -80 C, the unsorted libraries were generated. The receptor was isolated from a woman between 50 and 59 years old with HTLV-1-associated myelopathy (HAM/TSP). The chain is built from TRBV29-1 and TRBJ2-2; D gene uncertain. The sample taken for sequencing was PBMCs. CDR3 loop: CSVGPRHPTGELFF. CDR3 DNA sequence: TGCAGCGTTGGCCCCCGACACCCCACCGGGGAGCTGTTTTTT.